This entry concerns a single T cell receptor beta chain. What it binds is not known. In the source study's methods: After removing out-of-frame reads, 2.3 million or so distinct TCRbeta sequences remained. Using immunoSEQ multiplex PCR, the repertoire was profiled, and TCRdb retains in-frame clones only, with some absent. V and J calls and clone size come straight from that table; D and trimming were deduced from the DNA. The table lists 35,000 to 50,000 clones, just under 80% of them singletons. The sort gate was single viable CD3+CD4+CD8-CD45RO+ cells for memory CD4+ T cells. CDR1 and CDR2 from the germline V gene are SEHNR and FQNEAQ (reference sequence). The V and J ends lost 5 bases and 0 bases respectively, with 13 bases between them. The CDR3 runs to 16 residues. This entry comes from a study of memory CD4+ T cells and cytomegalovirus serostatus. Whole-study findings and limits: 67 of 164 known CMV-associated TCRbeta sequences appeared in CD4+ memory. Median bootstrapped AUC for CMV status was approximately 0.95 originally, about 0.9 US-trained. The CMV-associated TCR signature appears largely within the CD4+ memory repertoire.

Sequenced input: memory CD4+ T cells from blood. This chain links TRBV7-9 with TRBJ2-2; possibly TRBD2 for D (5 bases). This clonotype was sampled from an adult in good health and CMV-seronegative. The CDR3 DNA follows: TGTGCCAGCAGCCCTGGCACGGGATCGAACACCGGGGAGCTGTTTTTT. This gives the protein CASSPGTGSNTGELFF.